Below are 11 T cell receptor beta chains sequenced from a single sample in a study of shared clonotypes between healthy human individuals. Assay: immunoSEQ multiplex PCR; the TCRdb copy retains only in-frame clones and omits some. The data contain 550,000 to 800,000 clones, 74% of them singletons. The sequenced material came from memory CD4+ T cells sorted from blood. Subset of the sample: CD45RA-negative fraction. Receptor source: a young woman in good health.

V and J are TRBV10-3 and TRBJ1-1; D remains ambiguous. CDR1 and CDR2 (germline): ENHRY, SYGVKD. The V and J ends lost 6 bases and 0 bases respectively, with 11 bases between them. This CDR3 has 14 residues. CDR3 nucleotide sequence: TGTGCCATCAGGGTGAAAAGGATGAACACTGAAGCTTTCTTT. It translates to CAIRVKRMNTEAFF.

The gene calls are TRBV29-1 and TRBJ2-1, with 10 bases fitting TRBD2. Trimming cost V 1 base and J 9 bases; bases outside gene matches: 9. The CDR3 runs 15 residues. CDR1 is SQVTM, CDR2 ANQGSEA, per germline. CDR3: CSVEGARTSGGEQFF. CDR3 DNA sequence: TGCAGCGTTGAAGGGGCCCGGACTAGCGGCGGTGAGCAGTTCTTC.

This clone was seen once. V gene TRBV27 combines with J gene TRBJ2-5; TRBD1 agrees at 9 bases. With V trimmed by 6 bases and J by 5 bases, 4 bases remained unmatched. Germline CDR1 is MNHEY and CDR2 is SMNVEV (reference sequence). The length of the CDR3 is 13 residues. The CDR3 region has the DNA TGTGCCAGCAGAACAGGGGGCGCGGAGACCCAGTACTTC. Its protein product is CASRTGGAETQYF.

This clone was seen a handful of times. This chain links TRBV4-1 with TRBJ2-3; D is perhaps TRBD1 or TRBD2 (7 bases each). The CDR3 totals 17 residues. Per germline, CDR1 MGHRA and CDR2 YSYEKL. V was clipped by 4 bases and J by 1 base, with 18 bases between them. The CDR3 is CASSPRTRGRGTDTQYF. CDR3 DNA sequence: TGCGCCAGCAGCCCCCGGACTAGGGGGCGTGGCACAGATACGCAGTATTTT.

Comments on this clone: A junction end diverges from the germline sequence, so it may reflect a read error. The chain joins TRBV7-3 to TRBJ2-3; TRBD2 aligns across 7 bases. Germline V gives CDR1 SGHTA, CDR2 FQGTGA. The CDR3 is made up of 13 amino acids. The CDR3 here is CASSSTSRDTQYF. The CDR3, as DNA: TGTGCCAGCAGTTCGACTAGCAGAGATACGCAGTATTTT. The whole variable domain, filled in from reference TRBV7-3 and TRBJ2-3, reads GAGVSQTPSNKVTEKGKYVELRCDPISGHTALYWYRQSLGQGPEFLIYFQGTGAADDSGLPNDRFFAVRPEGSVSTLKIQRTERGDSAVYLCASSSTSRDTQYFGPGTRLTVL.

This chain uses TRBV5-1 with TRBJ2-5, with D tentatively TRBD1 (6 bases). The CDR3 length is 13 residues. Trimming took off 5 bases at V and 2 bases at J, with 10 bases between the two ends. Germline CDR1 reads SGHRS; CDR2 reads YFSETQ. CDR3 sequence (DNA): TGCGCCAGCAGAGCAGGGGTTCAAGAGACCCAGTACTTC. It is translated as CASRAGVQETQYF. Full variable domain (outside the CDR3, taken from reference TRBV5-1 and TRBJ2-5): KAGVTQTPRYLIKTRGQQVTLSCSPISGHRSVSWYQQTPGQGLQFLFEYFSETQRNKGNFPGRFSGRQFSNSRSEMNVSTLELGDSALYLCASRAGVQETQYFGPGTRLLVL.

The chain combines TRBV7-8 with TRBJ2-7, with TRBD2 identical over 8 bases. After removal of 2 bases from V and 9 bases from J, the junction contained 18 bases not matched to a gene. The CDR3 is 17 residues long. The germline V gene has CDR1 SGHVS and CDR2 FQNEAQ. The CDR3 DNA sequence: TGTGCCAGCAGCTTATGGGCAGGGACTAGGGAGAGAGTCGGGCAGTACTTC. This translates into CASSLWAGTRERVGQYF.

V gene TRBV14 combines with J gene TRBJ2-2; 8 bases fit TRBD2. V shed 2 bases, J shed 3 bases, and the junction held 2 bases outside the gene matches. In germline, CDR1 is SGHDN, CDR2 FVKESK. This CDR3 spans 15 amino acids. In nucleotides, the CDR3 is TGTGCCAGCAGCCAACAACTAGCGGACACCGGGGAGCTGTTTTTT. Translation gives CASSQQLADTGELFF.

This clone was picked up a small number of times. V gene TRBV28 combines with J gene TRBJ1-3, with TRBD1 as a possible D gene (6 bases). Per germline, CDR1 MDHEN and CDR2 SYDVKM. The CDR3 is made up of 14 amino acids. V lost 7 bases, J lost 1 base, and 11 bases lay in between. The CDR3 spells CASTIGGSGNTIYF. CDR3 nucleotide sequence: TGTGCCAGCACTATAGGGGGATCTGGAAACACCATATATTTT.

This clone was counted only a few times. This chain links TRBV6-1 with TRBJ2-1; TRBD2 matches at 7 bases. V gave up 5 bases and J gave up 6 bases; unmatched junction bases: 7. CDR3 length: 14 amino acids. Looked up from germline, CDR1 is MNHNS and CDR2 is SASEGT. CDR3 nucleotides: TGTGCCAGCAGTCAGCCCGGGACTACCAATGAGCAGTTCTTC. Protein: CASSQPGTTNEQFF.

The chain is built from TRBV7-8 and TRBJ2-5; maybe TRBD2 (6 bases). V was trimmed by 1 base and J by 5 bases, leaving 17 bases between them. This CDR3 is built from 16 residues. The germline gives CDR1 SGHVS, CDR2 FQNEAQ. CDR3 residues: CASSLGRVPGVETQYF. The CDR3 DNA is TGTGCCAGCAGCTTAGGGAGGGTTCCGGGTGTGGAGACCCAGTACTTC. Together with reference TRBV7-8 and TRBJ2-5, the CDR3 gives the full variable domain: GAGVSQSPRYKVAKRGQDVALRCDPISGHVSLFWYQQALGQGPEFLTYFQNEAQLDKSGLPSDRFFAERPEGSVSTLKIQRTQQEDSAVYLCASSLGRVPGVETQYFGPGTRLLVL.